These 27 T cell receptor beta chains share one sample of origin, sequenced in a study of blood T cell repertoires in COVID-19. TCRdb's copy holds only in-frame clones and misses some; the assay was immunoSEQ multiplex PCR. The table has about 220,000 clones, about 79% seen once. The sequencing sample was made of PBMCs or T cells enriched from blood (not recorded which). These receptor sequences come from a woman in her 40s with acute COVID-19.

For the CDR3, the DNA is TGCAGTGCTAGTCACGGGGGGCGAGGGAAACTGTTTTTT. Its translation is CSASHGGRGKLFF. The J gene is TRBJ1-4, the V gene TRBV20-1, with a weak D call TRBD1 (6 bases). The V end lost 3 bases, the J end lost 11 bases, and 16 bases lay between the germline ends. The germline CDR1 and CDR2 sequences are DFQATT and SNEGSKA (reference sequence). The CDR3 loop spans 13 amino acids.

The J gene is TRBJ1-2, the V gene TRBV7-9; D possibly corresponds to TRBD1 (6 bases). Germline lookup yields CDR1 SEHNR and CDR2 FQNEAQ (reference sequence). V was shortened by 4 bases and J by 14 bases, with 14 bases between the two germline ends. CDR3 size: 11 residues. CDR3 sequence: CASSYSDGTTF. The CDR3 region has the DNA TGTGCCAGCAGCTACAGCGACGGGACAACCTTC.

The rearrangement uses TRBV6-5 and TRBJ2-7; 7 nucleotides line up with TRBD1. Germline trimming cut 2 bases from V and 3 bases from J; bases unmatched to any gene: 7. This CDR3 is 15 amino acids long. The V gene's germline CDR1 is MNHEY and CDR2 SVGAGI. The chain's CDR3 is CASSYTETGFYEQYF. The CDR3 DNA reads as TGTGCCAGCAGTTACACTGAGACAGGGTTCTACGAGCAGTACTTC.

The chain joins TRBV5-4 to TRBJ2-7, with D perhaps TRBD1 (5 bases). Germline CDR1 SGHNT, CDR2 YYREEE (reference sequence). V was pared by 6 bases and J by 3 bases, with 16 bases between. The CDR3 runs 14 residues. CDR3 coding DNA: TGTGCCAGCACCTCCTCGACAGACAGCTACGAGCAGTACTTC. It codes for CASTSSTDSYEQYF.

This chain joins TRBV10-2 and TRBJ2-6; 8 bases fit TRBD1. Germline V gene data show CDR1 as WSHSY and CDR2 as SAAADI. The CDR3 covers 16 residues. V lost 6 bases and J lost 2; bases outside the gene matches: 6. For the CDR3, the DNA is TGCGCCAGCAGCGACAGGGGTGCGCCTGGGGCCAACGTCCTGACTTTC. Protein sequence: CASSDRGAPGANVLTF.

CDR3 bases: TGTGCCAGTAGTATAGCACCCGGGTACAATCAGCCCCAGCATTTT. Translating it yields CASSIAPGYNQPQHF. This chain uses TRBV19 with TRBJ1-5, with no clear D. Germline V lookup: CDR1 LNHDA, CDR2 SQIVND (reference sequence). Trimming shortened V by 1 base and J by 3 bases, and 10 bases separated the two germline ends. The length of the CDR3 is 15 residues.

The V call is TRBV28, the J call TRBJ2-1, with TRBD1 matching over 10 bases. From germline, CDR1 is MDHEN and CDR2 SYDVKM. The CDR3 runs 16 residues. V trimming: 5 bases; J trimming: 6 bases; junction bases outside the gene matches: 10. The CDR3 sequence: CASSEPGQGSFNEQFF. CDR3 DNA sequence: TGTGCCAGCAGTGAACCGGGACAGGGGTCGTTCAATGAGCAGTTCTTC.

The chain employs TRBV28 and TRBJ1-2, with 7 bases that match TRBD1. CDR1 and CDR2 from the germline V gene are MDHEN and SYDVKM. This CDR3 has 15 amino acids. V shed 6 bases, J shed 8 bases, and the junction held 15 bases outside the gene matches. The CDR3 protein is CASSPPTGPRRGYTF. The CDR3, as DNA: TGTGCCAGCAGCCCTCCGACAGGGCCTCGGCGAGGCTACACCTTC.

The chain recombines TRBV13 with TRBJ1-2; D may be TRBD1 (5 bases). V dropped 5 bases and J dropped 6 bases, with 19 bases sitting between them. The CDR3 consists of 15 residues. Germline V gene sequence: CDR1 PRHDT, CDR2 FYEKMQ (reference sequence). The CDR3 here is CASSNAQGGIDGYTF. CDR3 nucleotide sequence: TGTGCCAGCAGCAATGCCCAGGGAGGGATTGATGGCTACACCTTC.

The V gene is TRBV28, the J gene TRBJ1-1, with D perhaps matching TRBD1 (6 bases). Germline CDR1 and CDR2: MDHEN and SYDVKM. The CDR3 spans 15 residues. V was shortened by 3 bases and J by 0 bases, with 11 bases between the two germline ends. The chain's CDR3 is CASSLPGQLNTEAFF. The CDR3 DNA reads as TGTGCCAGCAGTTTGCCGGGACAACTGAACACTGAAGCTTTCTTT.

This chain joins TRBV28 and TRBJ2-7; 7 bases align to TRBD1. J was trimmed by 4 bases and V by 2 bases; bases with no gene match: 17. CDR1 and CDR2 (germline): MDHEN, SYDVKM. CDR3 size: 18 residues. The CDR3 DNA reads TGTGCCAGCAGTTTAAGGGGGATCTTTAGCAGGGGGACGTACGAGCAGTACTTC. Translating it yields CASSLRGIFSRGTYEQYF.

With respect to this clone: One end of the junction does not line up with germline, which may come from a read error. The chain is built from TRBV27 and TRBJ1-1; maybe TRBD1 (5 bases). CDR3 length equals 13 residues. The germline CDR1 and CDR2 sequences are MNHEY and SMNVEV (reference sequence). CDR3 nucleotide sequence: TGTGCCGGCAGTTACACAGGGAACACTGAAGCTTTCTTT. The encoded protein is CAGSYTGNTEAFF.

The V call is TRBV5-4, the J call TRBJ1-2; D unclear. Trimming removed 1 base from V and 5 bases from J, with 6 bases in between. Germline assignment: CDR1 SGHNT and CDR2 YYREEE (reference sequence). The CDR3 length is 12 residues. CDR3 nucleotide sequence: TGTGCCAGCAGCTTGACAGCTTATGGCTACACCTTC. Its translation: CASSLTAYGYTF. Complete variable domain (other parts from reference TRBV5-4 and TRBJ1-2): ETGVTQSPTHLIKTRGQQVTLRCSSQSGHNTVSWYQQALGQGPQFIFQYYREEENGRGNFPPRFSGLQFPNYSSELNVNALELDDSALYLCASSLTAYGYTFGSGTRLTVV.

V gene TRBV6-1 combines with J gene TRBJ1-6; unclear D gene. Trimming removed 6 bases from V and 7 bases from J, with 10 bases in between. Germline lookup yields CDR1 MNHNS and CDR2 SASEGT. CDR3 length: 13 amino acids. This CDR3 is CASRPQQNSPLHF. CDR3 sequence (DNA): TGTGCCAGCAGACCCCAACAGAATTCACCCCTCCACTTT.

V gene TRBV3-1 (or the pseudogene TRBV3-2) combines with J gene TRBJ2-5; 10 positions match TRBD2. Germline CDR1 is LGHDT and CDR2 is YNNKEL (reference sequence). The J segment lost 5 bases and the V segment lost 6 bases, leaving 12 bases of the junction unmatched. CDR3 length: 16 amino acids. The CDR3 here is CASRPHLRSGGETQYF. DNA for the CDR3: TGTGCCAGCAGGCCCCATCTTCGTAGCGGGGGGGAGACCCAGTACTTC.

The chain recombines TRBV4-1 with TRBJ2-3, with D possibly TRBD2 on 5 matching bases. The germline gives CDR1 MGHRA, CDR2 YSYEKL. The CDR3 covers 15 residues. V was pared by 3 bases and J by 2 bases, with 12 bases between. CDR3 DNA: TGCGCCAGCAGCCAGGCGGGTTCGGCCACAGATACGCAGTATTTT. It yields the protein CASSQAGSATDTQYF.

The J gene is TRBJ2-7, the V gene TRBV27; 8 bases line up with TRBD1. CDR1 and CDR2 from the germline V gene are MNHEY and SMNVEV (reference sequence). The V and J ends lost 5 bases and 5 bases, in that order; junction bases with no gene match: 11. The CDR3 is 15 residues long. CDR3 protein: CASSTRTGPLDEQYF. The CDR3 DNA reads TGTGCCAGCAGTACCCGGACAGGGCCCCTCGACGAGCAGTACTTC.

This clone occurred a few times. The rearrangement uses TRBV7-8 and TRBJ2-4, with a possible D match to TRBD1 (5 bases). V lost 5 bases and J 2 bases, leaving 19 bases between the germline ends. Germline V gene sequence: CDR1 SGHVS, CDR2 FQNEAQ. The length of the CDR3 is 17 residues. In DNA, the CDR3 is TGTGCCAGCAGCCGAGCCCTATCGACAGTATCCAAAAACATTCAGTACTTC. Translated: CASSRALSTVSKNIQYF. Supplemented by reference TRBV7-8 and TRBJ2-4, the full variable domain reads GAGVSQSPRYKVAKRGQDVALRCDPISGHVSLFWYQQALGQGPEFLTYFQNEAQLDKSGLPSDRFFAERPEGSVSTLKIQRTQQEDSAVYLCASSRALSTVSKNIQYFGAGTRLSVL.

V usage is TRBV19 and J usage is TRBJ1-2; tentatively, D is TRBD1 (5 bases). Deletions cut 6 bases from V and 7 bases from J, with 15 bases between. Germline V gives CDR1 LNHDA, CDR2 SQIVND (reference sequence). The CDR3 runs 13 residues. The CDR3 DNA follows: TGTGCCAGTAGCCCCGACTGGGGGGGTGGCTACACCTTC. Translated: CASSPDWGGGYTF.

This chain uses TRBV5-6 with TRBJ2-3; perhaps TRBD1 as D (6 bases). Germline-derived CDR1 and CDR2 are SGHDT and YYEEEE. CDR3 size: 14 residues. V was trimmed by 5 bases and J by 0 bases, leaving 10 bases between them. The CDR3 coding sequence is TGTGCCAGCAGGCGGACAGCTAGCACAGATACGCAGTATTTT. This codes for CASRRTASTDTQYF.

The J gene is TRBJ2-2, the V gene TRBV5-4, with 13 bases matching TRBD2. With V trimmed by 4 bases and J by 0 bases, 6 bases remained unmatched. Germline V lookup: CDR1 SGHNT, CDR2 YYREEE (reference sequence). The CDR3 totals 18 residues. The DNA of the CDR3 is TGTGCCAGCAGCCGAGGACTAGCGGGAGTACCGAACACCGGGGAGCTGTTTTTT. Residues: CASSRGLAGVPNTGELFF.

The chain joins TRBV27 to TRBJ1-6, with 7 nucleotides matching TRBD1. This CDR3 comprises 15 residues. V gave up 2 bases and J gave up 10 bases; unmatched junction bases: 8. From germline, CDR1 is MNHEY and CDR2 SMNVEV (reference sequence). CDR3 in DNA: TGTGCCAGCAGTTTACTAGGGACAGTGGGGTCACCCCTCCACTTT. Its translation: CASSLLGTVGSPLHF.

The rearrangement joins TRBV10-2 to TRBJ2-6, with D perhaps matching TRBD1 (6 bases). Trimming took off 10 bases at V and 4 bases at J, with 17 bases between the two ends. The germline V gene has CDR1 WSHSY and CDR2 SAAADI. The CDR3 is 15 amino acids. The CDR3 is CATRDTSRGANVLTF. CDR3 sequence (DNA): TGCGCCACCCGGGACACCTCGAGGGGGGCCAACGTCCTGACTTTC.

The chain couples TRBV10-2 to TRBJ1-1, with 11 bases that match TRBD1. The germline V gene has CDR1 WSHSY and CDR2 SAAADI. V gave up 8 bases and J gave up 7 bases; unmatched junction bases: 12. CDR3 length equals 15 residues. The CDR3 sequence: CASSWTGGQKDEAFF. DNA of the CDR3: TGCGCCAGCTCGTGGACAGGGGGCCAGAAGGATGAAGCTTTCTTT.

The gene calls are TRBV3-1 (or the pseudogene TRBV3-2) and TRBJ1-5; D gene uncertain. Germline V gene data show CDR1 as LGHDT and CDR2 as YNNKEL (reference sequence). Trimming stripped 0 bases from V and 6 bases from J, with 9 bases between. The CDR3 spans 14 residues. CDR3 DNA sequence: TGTGCCAGCAGCCAAGAGGGCCGCAGTCAGCCCCAGCATTTT. It encodes CASSQEGRSQPQHF.

The V gene is TRBV2, the J gene TRBJ1-4; 8 bases map to TRBD1. The germline CDR1 and CDR2 sequences are SNHLY and FYNNEI. The CDR3 sequence is 12 residues long. J lost 13 bases, V lost 6 bases, and 7 bases had no gene match. CDR3 bases: TGTGCCAGCAGAACAGGGGGGGAGAGACTGTTTTTT. Its protein product is CASRTGGERLFF.

The rearrangement joins TRBV29-1 to TRBJ2-1; D is perhaps TRBD1 (6 bases). Deletions cut 7 bases from V and 7 bases from J, with 20 bases between. CDR3 length: 14 amino acids. The germline gives CDR1 SQVTM, CDR2 ANQGSEA. Here the CDR3 DNA reads TGCAGCGCCACCCTACAGGGAGCAGGGAATGAGCAGTTCTTC. Amino acids: CSATLQGAGNEQFF.